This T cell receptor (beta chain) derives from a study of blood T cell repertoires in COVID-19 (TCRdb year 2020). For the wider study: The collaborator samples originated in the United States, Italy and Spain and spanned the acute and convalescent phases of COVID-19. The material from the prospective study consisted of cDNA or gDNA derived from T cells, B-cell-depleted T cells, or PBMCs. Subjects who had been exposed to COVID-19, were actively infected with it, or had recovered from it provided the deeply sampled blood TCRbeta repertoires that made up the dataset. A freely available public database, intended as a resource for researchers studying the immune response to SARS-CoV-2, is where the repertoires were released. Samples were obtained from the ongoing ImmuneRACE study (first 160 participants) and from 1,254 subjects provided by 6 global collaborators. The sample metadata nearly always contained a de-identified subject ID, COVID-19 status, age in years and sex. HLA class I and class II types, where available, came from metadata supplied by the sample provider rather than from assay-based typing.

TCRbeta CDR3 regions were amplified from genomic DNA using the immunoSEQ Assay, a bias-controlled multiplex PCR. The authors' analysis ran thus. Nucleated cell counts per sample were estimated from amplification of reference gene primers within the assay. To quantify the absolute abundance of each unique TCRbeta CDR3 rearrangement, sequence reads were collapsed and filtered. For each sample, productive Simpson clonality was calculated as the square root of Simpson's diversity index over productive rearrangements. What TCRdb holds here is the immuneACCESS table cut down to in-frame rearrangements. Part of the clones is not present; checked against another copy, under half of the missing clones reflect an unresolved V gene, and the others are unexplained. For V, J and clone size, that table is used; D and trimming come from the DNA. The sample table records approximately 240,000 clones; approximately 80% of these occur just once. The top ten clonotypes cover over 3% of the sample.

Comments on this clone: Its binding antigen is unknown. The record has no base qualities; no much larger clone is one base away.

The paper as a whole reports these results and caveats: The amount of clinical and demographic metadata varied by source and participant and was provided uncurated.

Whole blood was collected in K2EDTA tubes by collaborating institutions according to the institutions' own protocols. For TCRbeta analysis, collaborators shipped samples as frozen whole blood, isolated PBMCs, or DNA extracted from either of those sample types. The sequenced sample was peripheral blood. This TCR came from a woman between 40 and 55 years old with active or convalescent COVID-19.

The CDR3 here reads CASSRGLEGYTF. The DNA is TGTGCCAGCAGCAGGGGGCTGGAGGGCTACACCTTC. Rearrangement joined TRBV2 to TRBJ1-2; 8 central bases correspond to TRBD1. For CDR1 and CDR2, the germline V gene lists SNHLY and FYNNEI. V is pruned by 6 bases and J by 8 bases, leaving 5 bases of the junction without a gene match. The CDR3 starts with the cysteine, ends with the phenylalanine, and has 12 residues. Only CDR3 DNA remains: 36 bases, in frame from the first base.